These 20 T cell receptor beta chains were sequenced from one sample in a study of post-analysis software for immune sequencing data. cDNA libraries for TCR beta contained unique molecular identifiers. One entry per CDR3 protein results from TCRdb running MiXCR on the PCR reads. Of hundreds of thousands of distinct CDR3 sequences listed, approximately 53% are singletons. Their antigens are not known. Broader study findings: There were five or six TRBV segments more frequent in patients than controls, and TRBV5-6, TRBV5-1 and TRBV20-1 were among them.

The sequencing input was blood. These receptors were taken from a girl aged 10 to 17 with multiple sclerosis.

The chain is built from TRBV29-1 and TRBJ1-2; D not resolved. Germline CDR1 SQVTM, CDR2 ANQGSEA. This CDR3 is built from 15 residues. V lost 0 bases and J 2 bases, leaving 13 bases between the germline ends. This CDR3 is CSVEDPDGTNYGYTF. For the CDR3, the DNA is TGCAGCGTTGAAGATCCCGATGGCACCAACTATGGCTACACCTTC.

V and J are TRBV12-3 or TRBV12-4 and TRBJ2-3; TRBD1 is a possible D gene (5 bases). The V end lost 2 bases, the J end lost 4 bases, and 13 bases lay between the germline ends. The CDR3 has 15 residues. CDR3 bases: TGTGCCAGCAGTTTATCGGAGCCAGGGCCAGATACGCAGTATTTT. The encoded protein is CASSLSEPGPDTQYF.

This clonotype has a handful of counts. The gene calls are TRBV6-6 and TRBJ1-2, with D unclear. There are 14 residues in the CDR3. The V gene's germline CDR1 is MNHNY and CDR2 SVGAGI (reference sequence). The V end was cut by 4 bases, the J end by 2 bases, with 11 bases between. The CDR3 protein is CASSSPMDNYGYTF. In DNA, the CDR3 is TGTGCCAGCAGTTCCCCTATGGACAACTATGGCTACACCTTC.

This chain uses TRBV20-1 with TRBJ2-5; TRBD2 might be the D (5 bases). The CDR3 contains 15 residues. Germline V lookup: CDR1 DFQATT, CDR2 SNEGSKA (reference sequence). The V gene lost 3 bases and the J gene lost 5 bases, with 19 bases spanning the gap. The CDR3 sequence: CSASLRSGTGETQYF. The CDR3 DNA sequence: TGCAGTGCTAGTCTTAGGTCGGGTACGGGGGAGACCCAGTACTTC.

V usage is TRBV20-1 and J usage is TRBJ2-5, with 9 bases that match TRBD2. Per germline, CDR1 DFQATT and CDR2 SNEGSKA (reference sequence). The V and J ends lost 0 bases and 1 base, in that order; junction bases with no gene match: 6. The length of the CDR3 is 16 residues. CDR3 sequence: CSARDISGRPQETQYF. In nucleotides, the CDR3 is TGCAGTGCTAGAGATATCAGCGGGAGGCCCCAAGAGACCCAGTACTTC.

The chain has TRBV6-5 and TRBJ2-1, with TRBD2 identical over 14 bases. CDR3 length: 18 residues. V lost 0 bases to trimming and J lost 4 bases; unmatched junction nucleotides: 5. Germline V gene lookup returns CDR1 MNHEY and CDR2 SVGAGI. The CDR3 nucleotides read TGTGCCAGCAGTTACTCGGGACTAGCGGGAGCGGGGTACAATGAGCAGTTCTTC. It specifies CASSYSGLAGAGYNEQFF.

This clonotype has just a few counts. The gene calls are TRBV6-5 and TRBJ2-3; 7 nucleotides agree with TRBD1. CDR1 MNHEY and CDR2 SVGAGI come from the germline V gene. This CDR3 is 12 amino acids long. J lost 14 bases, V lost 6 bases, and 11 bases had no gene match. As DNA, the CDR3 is TGTGCCAGCAGAACTAAAGGACAGGTGTTGTATTTT. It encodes CASRTKGQVLYF.

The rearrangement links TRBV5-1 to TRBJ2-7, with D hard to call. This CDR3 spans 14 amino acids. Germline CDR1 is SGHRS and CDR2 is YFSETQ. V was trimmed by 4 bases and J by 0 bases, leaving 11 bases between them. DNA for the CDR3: TGCGCCAGCAGCCCGGTGGGCGACTCCTACGAGCAGTACTTC. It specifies CASSPVGDSYEQYF.

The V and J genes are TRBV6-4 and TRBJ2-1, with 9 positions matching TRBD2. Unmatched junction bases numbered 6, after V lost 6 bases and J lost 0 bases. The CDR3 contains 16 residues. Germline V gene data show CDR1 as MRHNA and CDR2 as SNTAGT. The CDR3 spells CASSQTSGSSYNEQFF. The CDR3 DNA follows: TGTGCCAGCAGCCAGACTAGCGGAAGCTCCTACAATGAGCAGTTCTTC.

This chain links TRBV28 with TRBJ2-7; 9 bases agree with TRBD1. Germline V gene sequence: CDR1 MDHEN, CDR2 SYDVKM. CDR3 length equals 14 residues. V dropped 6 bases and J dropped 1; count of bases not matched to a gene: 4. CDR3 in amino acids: CASSWTGASYEQYF. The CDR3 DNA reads TGTGCCAGCAGCTGGACAGGGGCGTCCTACGAGCAGTACTTC.

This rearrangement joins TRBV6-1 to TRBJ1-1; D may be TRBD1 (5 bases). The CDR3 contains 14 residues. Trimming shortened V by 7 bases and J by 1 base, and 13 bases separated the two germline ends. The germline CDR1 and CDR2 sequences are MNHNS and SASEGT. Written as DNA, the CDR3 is TGTGCCAGCACTCCGGGACTCACGAACACTGAAGCTTTCTTT. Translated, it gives CASTPGLTNTEAFF.

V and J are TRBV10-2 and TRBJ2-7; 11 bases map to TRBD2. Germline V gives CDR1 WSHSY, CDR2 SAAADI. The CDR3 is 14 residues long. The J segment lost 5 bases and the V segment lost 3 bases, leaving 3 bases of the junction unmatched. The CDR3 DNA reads TGCGCCAGCAGTGAAATAGCGGGAGGGAACGAGCAGTACTTC. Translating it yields CASSEIAGGNEQYF.

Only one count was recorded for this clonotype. CDR3 nucleotide sequence: TGCAGCGTTGTTAGCGGCTCCTACAATGAGCAGTACTTC. It is translated as CSVVSGSYNEQYF. V and J are TRBV29-1 and TRBJ2-1, with D possibly being TRBD2 (6 bases). The end of the DNA aligns better with TRBJ2-7, so the J call may be wrong. Looked up from germline, CDR1 is SQVTM and CDR2 is ANQGSEA. The CDR3 loop spans 13 amino acids.

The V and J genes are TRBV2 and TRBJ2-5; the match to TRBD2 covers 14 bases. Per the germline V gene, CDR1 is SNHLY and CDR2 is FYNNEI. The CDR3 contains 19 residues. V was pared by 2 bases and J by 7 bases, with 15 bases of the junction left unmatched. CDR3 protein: CASSESGGLAGVSPPTQYF. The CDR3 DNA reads TGTGCCAGCAGTGAAAGTGGGGGACTAGCGGGAGTGAGTCCTCCGACCCAGTACTTC.

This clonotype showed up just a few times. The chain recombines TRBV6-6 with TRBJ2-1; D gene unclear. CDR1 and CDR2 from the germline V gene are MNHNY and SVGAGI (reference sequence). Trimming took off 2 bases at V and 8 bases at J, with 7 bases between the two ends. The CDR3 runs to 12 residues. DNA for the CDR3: TGTGCCAGCAGTTACGGCGCTTATGAGCAGTTCTTC. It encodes CASSYGAYEQFF.

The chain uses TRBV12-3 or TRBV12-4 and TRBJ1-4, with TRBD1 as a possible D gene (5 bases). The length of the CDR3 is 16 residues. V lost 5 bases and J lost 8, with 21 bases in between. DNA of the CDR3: TGTGCCAGCAGTCCAGTGAAGGGCGGGGGAGGAGAAAAACTGTTTTTT. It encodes CASSPVKGGGGEKLFF.

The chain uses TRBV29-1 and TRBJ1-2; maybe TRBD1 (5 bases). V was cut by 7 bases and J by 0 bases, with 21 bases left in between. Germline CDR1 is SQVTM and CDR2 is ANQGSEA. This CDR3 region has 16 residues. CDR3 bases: TGCAGCGCATCCTCCCCGAAGAGGGGACCTAACTATGGCTACACCTTC. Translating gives CSASSPKRGPNYGYTF.

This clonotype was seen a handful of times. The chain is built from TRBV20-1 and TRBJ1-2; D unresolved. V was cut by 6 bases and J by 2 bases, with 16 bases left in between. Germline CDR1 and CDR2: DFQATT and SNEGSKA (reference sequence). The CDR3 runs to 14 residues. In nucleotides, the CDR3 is TGCAGTGCCCTAGGGCCGTTAACCAACTATGGCTACACCTTC. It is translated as CSALGPLTNYGYTF.

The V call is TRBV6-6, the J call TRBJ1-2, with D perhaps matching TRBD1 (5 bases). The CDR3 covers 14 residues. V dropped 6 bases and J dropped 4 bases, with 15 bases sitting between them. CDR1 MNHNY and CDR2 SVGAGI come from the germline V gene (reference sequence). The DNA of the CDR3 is TGTGCCAGCAGCGACAGTTGGGGGACCTATGGCTACACCTTC. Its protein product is CASSDSWGTYGYTF.

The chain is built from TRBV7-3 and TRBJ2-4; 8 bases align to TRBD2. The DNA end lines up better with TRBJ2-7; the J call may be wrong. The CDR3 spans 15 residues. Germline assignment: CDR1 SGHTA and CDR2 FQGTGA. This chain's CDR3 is CASSASGRGSYEQYF. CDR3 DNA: TGTGCCAGCAGCGCGAGCGGGAGAGGGTCCTACGAGCAGTACTTC.